This T cell receptor beta chain appears in the sequencing data of a study of blood T cell repertoires in COVID-19. This clone occurred once. V lost 6 bases to trimming and J lost 4 bases, with 10 bases between them. This CDR3 has 13 residues. The germline CDR1 and CDR2 sequences are SGHTA and FQGNSA. In the original analysis: For nucleated cells, counts were estimated from reference gene primer amplification. Assay: immunoSEQ multiplex PCR; the TCRdb copy retains only in-frame clones and omits some. Clone size and the V and J calls come from that table; the DNA yielded D and trimming. The profile shows 45,000 to 50,000 clones, 83% of them singletons.

Sequencing was performed on peripheral blood. The chain links TRBV7-2 to TRBJ1-5; D might be TRBD1 (6 bases). The receptor's source is an elderly man in a cohort sampled during active COVID-19. CDR3 protein: CASRRDTNQPQHF. The DNA of the CDR3 is TGTGCCAGCAGACGGGACACTAATCAGCCCCAGCATTTT.